The source of this T cell receptor (beta chain) is a study of T cells in Graves' hyperthyroidism and ophthalmopathy. The study's findings and limits: Stable hyperthyroidism was separated from ophthalmopathy by a model based on 13 V-J features. Most thyroid clonotypes that were expanded above 0.001 also turned up in blood.

Comment on this clonotype: The antigen is unknown.

V gave up 8 bases and J gave up 0 bases, with 19 bases separating them. The CDR3 runs 16 residues. Germline V gene sequence: CDR1 LNHDA, CDR2 SQIVND (reference sequence). RNA transcripts provided the source from which TCR beta CDR3 regions were amplified. Researchers ran a first-round RT-PCR on the TCR CDR3 using the HTBI primer set. From the multiplex PCR reads, TCRdb called clonotypes with MiXCR, one entry per CDR3 protein. The sample lists about 380,000 distinct CDR3 sequences; about 14% were seen once. Absence of ophthalmopathy progression within 18 months defined stable Graves' hyperthyroidism. The study left out patients who had uncontrolled infection, other autoimmune disease, pregnancy or lactation.

The source is a woman aged 60-75 years with Graves' hyperthyroidism. The sample consisted of blood. The V call is TRBV19, the J call TRBJ1-1, with TRBD1 as a possible D gene (5 bases). This chain's CDR3 is CASGADQALMNTEAFF. The CDR3 region has the DNA TGTGCCAGTGGGGCCGATCAGGCACTGATGAACACTGAAGCTTTCTTT.